Listed below are T cell receptor beta chains from one sample, sequenced in a study of T-cell memory formation after mild COVID-19. TCRdb itself ran the 5' RACE reads through MiXCR, one entry per CDR3 protein. The data hold roughly 300,000 distinct CDR3 sequences, with 7.5% to 9.5% observed a single time. The sequenced sample was PBMCs or a T cell subset sorted from them (not recorded which). These receptors were collected from a young man who had mild COVID-19 (a few samples of this study predate the infection). Cell type and time point are not known. Each CDR3 is given with its conserved first and last residue. Fields, in order: D gene, J gene, V gene, clone size, CDR3 DNA, CDR3 protein. A D gene is named only where the DNA matches it firmly. Clone size appears in some rows only: once, few, many, or a class for an expanded clone.

D: NA; J: TRBJ2-1; V: TRBV7-2; size: few; DNA: TGTGCCAGCAGCTCGTACTATTCCTACAATGAGCAGTTCTTC; CDR3: CASSSYYSYNEQFF
D: TRBD2; J: TRBJ2-5; V: TRBV18; size: NA; DNA: TGTGCCAGCTCGCAGTCCGGCGGGGGGCAAGAGACCCAGTACTTC; CDR3: CASSQSGGGQETQYF
D: TRBD2; J: TRBJ2-3; V: TRBV7-3; size: NA; DNA: TGTGCCAGCAGCGGGGCGGGGGAAGTAGATACGCAGTATTTT; CDR3: CASSGAGEVDTQYF
D: NA; J: TRBJ2-2; V: TRBV7-9; size: few; DNA: TGTGCCAGCAGCGTTGAGCTTTGGGTCAGATACACCGGGGAGCTGTTTTTT; CDR3: CASSVELWVRYTGELFF
D: NA; J: TRBJ1-6; V: TRBV12-3/TRBV12-4; size: many; DNA: TGTGCCAGCAGTTCAGAACCGGGACCGGGGCATAGTTCACCCCTCCACTTT; CDR3: CASSSEPGPGHSSPLHF
D: NA; J: TRBJ1-2; V: TRBV4-2; size: many; DNA: TGTGCCAGCAGCCAAGAAGTTTGGCGCGGAGGCTACACCTTC; CDR3: CASSQEVWRGGYTF
D: NA; J: TRBJ1-1; V: TRBV20-1; size: few; DNA: TGCAGTGCTATTTCATCTGAGGGAACGGGGAACACTGAAGCTTTCTTT; CDR3: CSAISSEGTGNTEAFF
D: NA; J: TRBJ2-1; V: TRBV7-9; size: many; DNA: TGTGCCAGCAGCGCCCGGACAGTTCGCAATGAGCAGTTCTTC; CDR3: CASSARTVRNEQFF
D: TRBD1; J: TRBJ1-4; V: TRBV6-5; size: few; DNA: TGTGCCAGCAGGCGCGGGACAGGGGTGAGAGAAAAACTGTTTTTT; CDR3: CASRRGTGVREKLFF
D: NA; J: TRBJ2-2; V: TRBV19; size: NA; DNA: TGTGCCAGTAGCGGGGGGCCGAATTCGAACACCGGGGAGCTGTTTTTT; CDR3: CASSGGPNSNTGELFF
D: NA; J: TRBJ2-1; V: TRBV7-2; size: few; DNA: TGTGCCAGCAGCTTAGTCCCCAGGGGAGGAAATGAGCAGTTCTTC; CDR3: CASSLVPRGGNEQFF
D: NA; J: TRBJ1-2; V: TRBV18; size: many; DNA: TGTGCCAGCTCACAACAGGTTAACTATGGCTACACCTTC; CDR3: CASSQQVNYGYTF
D: NA; J: TRBJ2-5; V: TRBV9; size: few; DNA: TGTGCCAGCAGCGTTTGGGACAATCAAGAGACCCAGTACTTC; CDR3: CASSVWDNQETQYF
D: TRBD2; J: TRBJ2-3; V: TRBV10-2; size: NA; DNA: TGCGCCAGCAGTGTAGGAGTTAGCGGGGAGTCACATACGCAGTATTTT; CDR3: CASSVGVSGESHTQYF
D: NA; J: TRBJ2-2; V: TRBV20-1; size: few; DNA: TGCAGTGCTAGACGGGTGGACACCGGGGAGCTGTTTTTT; CDR3: CSARRVDTGELFF
D: NA; J: TRBJ2-7; V: TRBV7-2; size: NA; DNA: TGTGCCAGCAGCTTATCCGGATCCTACGAGCAGTACTTC; CDR3: CASSLSGSYEQYF
D: NA; J: TRBJ2-1; V: TRBV7-9; size: few; DNA: TGTGCCAGCAGCCACGACCTGGGCAATGAGCAGTTCTTC; CDR3: CASSHDLGNEQFF
D: NA; J: TRBJ2-7; V: TRBV20-1; size: few; DNA: TGCAGTGCTAAAGGGCAGGGTAACGAGCAGTACTTC; CDR3: CSAKGQGNEQYF
D: NA; J: TRBJ2-5; V: TRBV11-2; size: few; DNA: TGTGCCAGCAGCTTACAACGACTGGAGCGAGAGACCCAGTACTTC; CDR3: CASSLQRLERETQYF
D: NA; J: TRBJ1-4; V: TRBV20-1; size: NA; DNA: TGCAGCCCAGCGACTAATGAAAAACTGTTTTTT; CDR3: CSPATNEKLFF
D: NA; J: TRBJ2-1; V: TRBV28; size: many; DNA: TGTGCCAGCAGTTTAAGTTTTCTTGGGACAGAGCAGTTCTTC; CDR3: CASSLSFLGTEQFF
D: NA; J: TRBJ2-6; V: TRBV5-1; size: NA; DNA: TGCGCCAGCAGCCCGCGACAGGATCTCGGGGCCAACGTCCTGACTTTC; CDR3: CASSPRQDLGANVLTF
D: NA; J: TRBJ2-3; V: TRBV4-2; size: few; DNA: TGTGCCAGCAGCCCCCGGGGTAGCCCAGATACGCAGTATTTT; CDR3: CASSPRGSPDTQYF
D: NA; J: TRBJ1-1; V: TRBV12-3/TRBV12-4; size: NA; DNA: TGTGCCAGCAGCGAACACAGGGAAGGCACTGAAGCTTTCTTT; CDR3: CASSEHREGTEAFF
D: NA; J: TRBJ2-1; V: TRBV4-1; size: NA; DNA: TGCGCCAGCAGCCAAGATGGCGGCTCCTACAATGAGCAGTTCTTC; CDR3: CASSQDGGSYNEQFF
D: NA; J: TRBJ1-5; V: TRBV9; size: many; DNA: TGTGCCAGCAGCGTAGGGGATAGCAATCAGCCCCAGCATTTT; CDR3: CASSVGDSNQPQHF
D: NA; J: TRBJ2-5; V: TRBV12-3/TRBV12-4; size: few; DNA: TGTGCCAGCAGTTTATCCCCGACAGTGGCACAAGAGACCCAGTACTTC; CDR3: CASSLSPTVAQETQYF
D: TRBD1; J: TRBJ1-2; V: TRBV6-2/TRBV6-3; size: NA; DNA: TGTGCCAGCACTACAGGACAGGGGAGGCTCTATGGCTACACCTTC; CDR3: CASTTGQGRLYGYTF
D: NA; J: TRBJ1-1; V: TRBV5-1; size: NA; DNA: TGCGCCAGCAGCGCAGAGGAGGGTGGCACTGAAGCTTTCTTT; CDR3: CASSAEEGGTEAFF
D: NA; J: TRBJ1-1; V: TRBV29-1; size: NA; DNA: TGCAGCGTTGTGTGGGGGGGTACTGAAGCTTTCTTT; CDR3: CSVVWGGTEAFF
D: TRBD1; J: TRBJ1-5; V: TRBV15; size: many; DNA: TGTGCCACCAGCAGAGATAGACAGGGAAATCAGCCCCAGCATTTT; CDR3: CATSRDRQGNQPQHF
D: TRBD2; J: TRBJ2-2; V: TRBV6-6; size: few; DNA: TGTGCCAGCTTGGGTCTTAGCGGGGGGCTTTTAGACACCGGGGAGCTGTTTTTT; CDR3: CASLGLSGGLLDTGELFF
D: NA; J: TRBJ1-1; V: TRBV5-5; size: few; DNA: TGTGCCAGCAGCTTTGGTTGGAGTGTCACTGAAGCTTTCTTT; CDR3: CASSFGWSVTEAFF
D: NA; J: TRBJ2-6; V: TRBV7-3; size: few; DNA: TGTGCCAGCAGCCATAGTCCCCTCTCTGGGGCCAACGTCCTGACTTTC; CDR3: CASSHSPLSGANVLTF
D: NA; J: TRBJ2-6; V: TRBV5-1; size: NA; DNA: TGCGCCAGCAGCTGGGGGCAGACTGGGGCCAACGTCCTGACTTTC; CDR3: CASSWGQTGANVLTF
D: NA; J: TRBJ2-1; V: TRBV4-3; size: many; DNA: TGCGCCAGCAGCCGCAGTCCCAACTCTTACAATGAGCAGTTCTTC; CDR3: CASSRSPNSYNEQFF
D: NA; J: TRBJ2-2; V: TRBV2; size: NA; DNA: TGTGCCAGCAGGGGGCTCGAACCCGGGGAGCTGTTTTTT; CDR3: CASRGLEPGELFF
D: TRBD1; J: TRBJ2-5; V: TRBV4-3; size: NA; DNA: TGCGCCAGCAGCCAAGATAGGGACAGCCAAGAGACCCAGTACTTC; CDR3: CASSQDRDSQETQYF
D: NA; J: TRBJ1-2; V: TRBV7-2; size: NA; DNA: TGTGCCAGCAGCTTTGACACTAACTATGGCTACACCTTC; CDR3: CASSFDTNYGYTF
D: NA; J: TRBJ1-2; V: TRBV28; size: NA; DNA: TGTGCCAGCACCCTAGGAGGCCGGCAAAACTATGGCTACACCTTC; CDR3: CASTLGGRQNYGYTF
D: NA; J: TRBJ2-5; V: TRBV5-1; size: few; DNA: TGCGCCAGCAGACGTGACGAGACCCAGTACTTC; CDR3: CASRRDETQYF
D: NA; J: TRBJ2-1; V: TRBV29-1; size: many; DNA: TGCAGCGTTGAGCCGGAGGGGAACAATGAGCAGTTCTTC; CDR3: CSVEPEGNNEQFF
D: TRBD1; J: TRBJ2-5; V: TRBV29-1; size: NA; DNA: TGCAGCGCCGCGACAGGGCGAGAGACCCAGTACTTC; CDR3: CSAATGRETQYF
D: NA; J: TRBJ2-2; V: TRBV7-8; size: many; DNA: TGTGCCAGCAGCTACCCCCAATACACCGGGGAGCTGTTTTTT; CDR3: CASSYPQYTGELFF
D: NA; J: TRBJ2-2; V: TRBV5-1; size: NA; DNA: TGCGCCAGCAGCTTGGTGGCAGGGCGGACCTGGGAGCTGTTTTTT; CDR3: CASSLVAGRTWELFF
D: NA; J: TRBJ2-1; V: TRBV5-1; size: few; DNA: TGCGCCAGCAGAGGGGGGGGGAGTAACAGCAATGAGCAGTTCTTC; CDR3: CASRGGGSNSNEQFF
D: NA; J: TRBJ2-5; V: TRBV6-5; size: NA; DNA: TGTGCCAGCAGTTACGGTCCTCTGGGCCAAGAGACCCAGTACTTC; CDR3: CASSYGPLGQETQYF
D: NA; J: TRBJ2-3; V: TRBV5-1; size: few; DNA: TGCGCCAGCAGCTTGGGGGGACCCCATCACGCAGATACGCAGTATTTT; CDR3: CASSLGGPHHADTQYF
D: NA; J: TRBJ2-5; V: TRBV12-3/TRBV12-4; size: few; DNA: TGTGCCAGCAGTGGGGGGGCCGAAGAGACCCAGTACTTC; CDR3: CASSGGAEETQYF
D: NA; J: TRBJ1-4; V: TRBV16; size: few; DNA: TGTGCCAGCAGCCGCATACAGGGATTTACTAATGAAAAACTGTTTTTT; CDR3: CASSRIQGFTNEKLFF
D: NA; J: TRBJ2-3; V: TRBV5-1; size: many; DNA: TGTGCCAGCAGCTTCGAGGGCACAGATACGCAGTATTTT; CDR3: CASSFEGTDTQYF
D: TRBD1; J: TRBJ1-1; V: TRBV5-1; size: few; DNA: TGCGCCAGCAGCCCCGGGGGACAGCTGAACACTGAAGCTTTCTTT; CDR3: CASSPGGQLNTEAFF
D: NA; J: TRBJ1-5; V: TRBV6-5; size: NA; DNA: TGTGCCAGCAGTTACAGCAGGGCTAGCAATCAGCCCCAGCATTTT; CDR3: CASSYSRASNQPQHF